This entry lists 11 T cell receptor beta chains sequenced from one sample in a study of blood T cell repertoires in COVID-19. Profiling relied on immunoSEQ multiplex PCR, and the TCRdb table lists in-frame clones only, not all of them. The table shows about 39,000 clones, with over 80% occurring only once. Sequencing was carried out using peripheral blood. The receptors shown here come from a man aged 45-65 years with active or convalescent COVID-19.

The sample holds one count of this clone. The chain joins TRBV5-1 to TRBJ2-7; D may be TRBD2 (5 bases). CDR3 length: 12 residues. Germline V CDR1 and CDR2: SGHRS, YFSETQ. Trimming removed 3 bases from V and 3 bases from J, with 7 bases in between. CDR3 in DNA: TGCGCCAGCAGCTCAACTAGCTACGAGCAGTACTTC. Its translation: CASSSTSYEQYF.

The chain uses TRBV2 and TRBJ1-2, with D unresolved. V lost 1 base to trimming and J lost 5 bases, with 8 bases between them. Germline V gene sequence: CDR1 SNHLY, CDR2 FYNNEI. The CDR3 extends over 13 amino acids. The CDR3: CASSEVNTYGYTF. In DNA, the CDR3 is TGTGCCAGCAGTGAAGTAAATACTTATGGCTACACCTTC.

The chain uses TRBV18 and TRBJ2-5; D is undetermined. This CDR3 comprises 12 residues. V was trimmed by 3 bases and J by 4 bases, leaving 6 bases between them. The V gene's germline CDR1 is KGHSH and CDR2 LQKENI. The DNA of the CDR3 is TGTGCCAGCTCACCGTACGGAGAGACCCAGTACTTC. It codes for CASSPYGETQYF. The variable domain in full, with the rest retrieved from reference TRBV18 and TRBJ2-5, is NAGVMQNPRHLVRRRGQEARLRCSPMKGHSHVYWYRQLPEEGLKFMVYLQKENIIDESGMPKERFSAEFPKEGPSILRIQQVVRGDSAAYFCASSPYGETQYFGPGTRLLVL.

J is TRBJ2-2 and V is TRBV2, with 8 nucleotides matching TRBD2. Germline CDR1 SNHLY, CDR2 FYNNEI. The V gene end was trimmed by 9 bases and the J gene end by 4 bases; junction bases not matched to a gene: 10. The CDR3 covers 15 residues. As DNA, the CDR3 is TGTGCCAGAGGACCCCTAGCGGGTATCACCGGGGAGCTGTTTTTT. Protein product: CARGPLAGITGELFF.

The CDR3: CASSDGAASYNEQFF. CDR3 in DNA: TGTGCCAGCAGTGACGGGGCAGCTTCCTACAATGAGCAGTTCTTC. The rearrangement joins TRBV6-4 to TRBJ2-1; D is perhaps TRBD1 (5 bases). Between the trimmed V and J ends, which lost 2 bases and 1 base, there was a span of 9 bases. Germline CDR1 and CDR2: MRHNA and SNTAGT. This CDR3 contains 15 residues.

A single count supports this clone. CDR3 in DNA: TGTGCCAGCAGCTACGGACAGGGCGACCACACCTTC. This codes for CASSYGQGDHTF. The chain couples TRBV6-5 to TRBJ1-2; 8 bases line up with TRBD1. Germline V gene lookup returns CDR1 MNHEY and CDR2 SVGAGI. CDR3 length: 12 amino acids. Losses at the gene ends were 6 bases for V and 12 bases for J; bases not matched to a gene: 9.

The chain's CDR3 is CASSTGTGQNQPQHF. CDR3 in DNA: TGTGCCAGCAGTACAGGGACAGGTCAAAATCAGCCCCAGCATTTT. The chain links TRBV27 to TRBJ1-5, with 8 bases fitting TRBD1. The J segment lost 4 bases and the V segment lost 5 bases, leaving 7 bases of the junction unmatched. The CDR3 has 15 residues. From germline, CDR1 is MNHEY and CDR2 SMNVEV (reference sequence).

The CDR3 region is CASSVEGGGHTQYF. CDR3 DNA: TGTGCCAGCAGCGTCGAGGGGGGGGGTCATACGCAGTATTTT. The V and J genes are TRBV7-8 and TRBJ2-3; possibly TRBD2 for D (7 bases). V was clipped by 5 bases and J by 7 bases, with 16 bases between them. The CDR3 is made up of 14 amino acids. The germline gives CDR1 SGHVS, CDR2 FQNEAQ.

This chain uses TRBV30 with TRBJ1-2, with 9 bases matching TRBD1. CDR1 GTSNPN and CDR2 SVGIG come from the germline V gene (reference sequence). This CDR3 spans 16 amino acids. Trimming removed 4 bases from V and 4 bases from J; junction bases left unmatched: 13. CDR3 sequence reads: CAWIRGQGLFVYGYTF. The CDR3, as DNA: TGTGCCTGGATTAGGGGACAGGGTCTCTTCGTCTATGGCTACACCTTC.

This clone was seen once. The chain combines TRBV18 with TRBJ2-1, with unresolved D. The ends were cut back, 3 bases at V and 10 bases at J, with 13 bases in the middle. Germline V gene lookup returns CDR1 KGHSH and CDR2 LQKENI. This CDR3 region has 13 residues. The CDR3 loop is CASSPSLGGEQFF. The CDR3 DNA reads as TGTGCCAGCTCACCTAGCCTAGGTGGCGAGCAGTTCTTC.

This chain joins TRBV15 and TRBJ1-5; D ambiguous. The CDR3 totals 15 residues. Trimming took 1 base from V and 3 from J, leaving 10 bases between them. The V gene's germline CDR1 is LNHNV and CDR2 YYDKDF (reference sequence). CDR3 nucleotides: TGTGCCACCAGCAGAGGATCAGTATCCAATCAGCCCCAGCATTTT. Translated, it gives CATSRGSVSNQPQHF.